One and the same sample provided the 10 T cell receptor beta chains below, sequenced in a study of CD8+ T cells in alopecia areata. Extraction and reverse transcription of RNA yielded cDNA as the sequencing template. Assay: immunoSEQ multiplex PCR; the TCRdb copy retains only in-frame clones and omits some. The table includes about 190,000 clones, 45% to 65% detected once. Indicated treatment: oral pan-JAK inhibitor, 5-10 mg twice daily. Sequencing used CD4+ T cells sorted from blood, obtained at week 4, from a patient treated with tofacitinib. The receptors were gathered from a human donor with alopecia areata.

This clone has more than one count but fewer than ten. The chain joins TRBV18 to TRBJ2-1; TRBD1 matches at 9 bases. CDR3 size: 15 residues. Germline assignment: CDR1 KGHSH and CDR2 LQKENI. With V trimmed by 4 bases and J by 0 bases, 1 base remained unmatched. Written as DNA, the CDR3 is TGTGCCAGCTCACAGACAGGGGGCTCCTACAATGAGCAGTTCTTC. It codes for CASSQTGGSYNEQFF. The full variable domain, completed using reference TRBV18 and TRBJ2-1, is NAGVMQNPRHLVRRRGQEARLRCSPMKGHSHVYWYRQLPEEGLKFMVYLQKENIIDESGMPKERFSAEFPKEGPSILRIQQVVRGDSAAYFCASSQTGGSYNEQFFGPGTRLTVL.

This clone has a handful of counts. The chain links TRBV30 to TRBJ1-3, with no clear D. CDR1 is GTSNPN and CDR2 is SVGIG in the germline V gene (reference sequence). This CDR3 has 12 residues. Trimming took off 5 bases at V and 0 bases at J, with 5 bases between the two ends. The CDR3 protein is CAWRDSGNTIYF. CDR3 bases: TGTGCCTGGCGCGACTCTGGAAACACCATATATTTT.

The CDR3 DNA is TGCAGCGTTGCGGTGGGGCTGGGCAATCAGCCCCAGCATTTT. This encodes CSVAVGLGNQPQHF. V and J are TRBV29-1 and TRBJ1-5, with D perhaps matching TRBD1 (5 bases). The germline CDR1 and CDR2 sequences are SQVTM and ANQGSEA. The CDR3 consists of 14 residues. Trimming took off 4 bases at V and 2 bases at J, with 12 bases between the two ends.

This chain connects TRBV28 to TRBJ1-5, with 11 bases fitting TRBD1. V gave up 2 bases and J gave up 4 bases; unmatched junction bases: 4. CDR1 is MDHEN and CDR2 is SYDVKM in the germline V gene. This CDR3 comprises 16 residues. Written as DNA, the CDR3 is TGTGCCAGCAGTTTACGAGGGACAGGGGGAAATCAGCCCCAGCATTTT. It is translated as CASSLRGTGGNQPQHF. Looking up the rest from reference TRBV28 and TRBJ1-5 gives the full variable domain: DVKVTQSSRYLVKRTGEKVFLECVQDMDHENMFWYRQDPGLGLRLIYFSYDVKMKEKGDIPEGYSVSREKKERFSLILESASTNQTSMYLCASSLRGTGGNQPQHFGDGTRLSIL.

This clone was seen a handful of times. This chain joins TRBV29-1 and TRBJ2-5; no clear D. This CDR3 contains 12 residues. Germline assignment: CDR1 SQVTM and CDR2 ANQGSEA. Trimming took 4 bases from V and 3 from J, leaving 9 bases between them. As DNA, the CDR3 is TGCAGCGTTGTATGGTTAGAAGAGACCCAGTACTTC. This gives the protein CSVVWLEETQYF.

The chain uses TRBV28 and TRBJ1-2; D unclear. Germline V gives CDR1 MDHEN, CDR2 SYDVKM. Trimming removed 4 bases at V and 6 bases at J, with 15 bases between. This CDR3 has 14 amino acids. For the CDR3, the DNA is TGTGCCAGCAGTTCACCCCAACCGCAGAATGGCTACACCTTC. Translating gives CASSSPQPQNGYTF.

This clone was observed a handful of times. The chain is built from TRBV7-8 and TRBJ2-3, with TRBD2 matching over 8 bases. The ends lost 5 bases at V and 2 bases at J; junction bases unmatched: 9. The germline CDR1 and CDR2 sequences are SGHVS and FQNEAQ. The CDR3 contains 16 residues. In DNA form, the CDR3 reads TGTGCCAGCAGCCAAGGGGCGACTAGCGCCACAGATACGCAGTATTTT. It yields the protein CASSQGATSATDTQYF.

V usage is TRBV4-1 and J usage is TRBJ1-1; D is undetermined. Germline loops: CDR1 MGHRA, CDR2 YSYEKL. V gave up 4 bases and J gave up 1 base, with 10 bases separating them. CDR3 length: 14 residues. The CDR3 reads CASSPREQNTEAFF. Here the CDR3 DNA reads TGCGCCAGCAGCCCTCGGGAGCAGAACACTGAAGCTTTCTTT.

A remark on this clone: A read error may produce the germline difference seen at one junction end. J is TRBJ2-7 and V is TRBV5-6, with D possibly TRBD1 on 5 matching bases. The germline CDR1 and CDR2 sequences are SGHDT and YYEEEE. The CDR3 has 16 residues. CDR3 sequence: CASSPPQGWGSDEQYF. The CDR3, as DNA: TGTGCCAGCAGCCCCCCCCAGGGATGGGGCTCCGACGAGCAGTACTTC.

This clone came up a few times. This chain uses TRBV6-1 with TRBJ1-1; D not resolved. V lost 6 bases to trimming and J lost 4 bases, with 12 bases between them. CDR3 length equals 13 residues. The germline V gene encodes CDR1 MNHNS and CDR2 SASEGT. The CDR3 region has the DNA TGTGCCAGCAGACAACGGGAGGGCACTGAAGCTTTCTTT. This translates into CASRQREGTEAFF.